The clone carrying this T cell receptor beta chain was detected many times. Its specificity is unknown. The sample is drawn from a study of tumor-infiltrating lymphocytes in primary liver carcinoma. Study-wide context: Maximum tumor diameters ranged from roughly 4 to 10 cm, stage T1-T3 N0M0. Study results and limitations: Tumor-adjacent and tumor-blood pairs overlapped less than tumor region pairs did.

From approximately 20-30 mg of unsorted bulk tissue, DNA and RNA were co-extracted together. This CDR3 contains 16 residues. Germline V gene lookup returns CDR1 MNHNY and CDR2 SVGAGI (reference sequence). The junction had 9 bases not matched to a gene; V was cut back by 1 base and J by 5 bases. The authors made TCR beta cDNA from 500 to 600 ng total RNA with a constant-region primer. Three-round nested multiplex PCR performed with slightly modified ARM-PCR produced the TCR beta libraries. A C-beta reverse primer was combined with TRBV1-TRBV30 forward primers in the first two PCR rounds, and each round had roughly 11 cycles. MiXCR was run by TCRdb on the multiplex PCR reads, yielding one entry per CDR3 protein. There are 65,000 to 80,000 distinct CDR3 sequences in the sample; roughly three quarters occur only once, and around a quarter lies in the top ten.

Sequencing was done on a sample of liver tumor tissue from sampling region 4. Subset denoted: tumor region T4, right-lateral pole. The TCR was taken from a man between 35 and 55 years old with primary liver carcinoma and hepatitis B virus infection. The chain carries TRBV6-6 and TRBJ2-7; 9 positions match TRBD1. CDR3 sequence: CASSYLGTGIVDEQYF. The CDR3 nucleotides read TGTGCCAGCAGTTACTTAGGGACAGGGATCGTGGACGAGCAGTACTTC.